A selection of T cell receptor beta chains follows, all from one sample in a study of human T cells and chemical hapten exposure. MiXCR, run by TCRdb on the RACE reads, gives a single entry per CDR3 protein. This table holds under 85,000 distinct CDR3 sequences, about 9.4% found once. Sequenced material: whole blood, taken in connection with sensitization to the hapten diphenylcyclopropenone (DPC). These receptors were obtained from a woman in her 50s with alopecia areata. Some clones in this sample may be carry-over from other donors' samples. Both conserved end residues are trimmed from each CDR3. The order of the fields is clone size, V gene, D gene, J gene, CDR3 protein. A D gene is named only where the DNA matches it firmly. Size is stated for part of the rows, as once, few or many counts, or as a class when the clone is expanded.

clone_size: NA; v_call: TRBV24-1; d_call: NA; j_call: TRBJ2-1; cdr3_aa: ATSDGKGRDLINEQF
clone_size: few; v_call: TRBV11-3; d_call: NA; j_call: TRBJ1-1; cdr3_aa: ASSANGGTEAF
clone_size: NA; v_call: TRBV28; d_call: TRBD2; j_call: TRBJ2-7; cdr3_aa: ASSRPTGLAGGPSSYEQY
clone_size: NA; v_call: TRBV6-1; d_call: NA; j_call: TRBJ2-1; cdr3_aa: ATLMGLLWNEQF
clone_size: few; v_call: TRBV20-1; d_call: NA; j_call: TRBJ2-7; cdr3_aa: SARDWQEIGEQY
clone_size: NA; v_call: TRBV4-2; d_call: NA; j_call: TRBJ2-1; cdr3_aa: ASSQDARGALAIL
clone_size: NA; v_call: TRBV7-2; d_call: NA; j_call: TRBJ2-3; cdr3_aa: ASSPRHTDTQY
clone_size: few; v_call: TRBV10-1; d_call: TRBD2; j_call: TRBJ2-5; cdr3_aa: ASSELAGGPETQY
clone_size: few; v_call: TRBV20-1; d_call: NA; j_call: TRBJ1-4; cdr3_aa: SASRDEKLF
clone_size: few; v_call: TRBV7-6; d_call: TRBD1; j_call: TRBJ1-6; cdr3_aa: ASSLGPGTANSPLH
clone_size: few; v_call: TRBV28; d_call: NA; j_call: TRBJ1-5; cdr3_aa: ASIGQLYQPQH
clone_size: NA; v_call: TRBV20-1; d_call: NA; j_call: TRBJ2-7; cdr3_aa: SARDPASLAYEQY
clone_size: few; v_call: TRBV20-1; d_call: TRBD1; j_call: TRBJ1-6; cdr3_aa: SGRTGRDSPLH
clone_size: NA; v_call: TRBV28; d_call: NA; j_call: TRBJ1-5; cdr3_aa: ASSPLGQRNQPQH
clone_size: NA; v_call: TRBV30; d_call: NA; j_call: TRBJ2-5; cdr3_aa: AWSTHRGNQY
clone_size: many; v_call: TRBV18; d_call: NA; j_call: TRBJ2-1; cdr3_aa: ASSPGTGNEQF
clone_size: few; v_call: TRBV7-3; d_call: NA; j_call: TRBJ1-6; cdr3_aa: ASSLTNGVNSPLH
clone_size: many; v_call: TRBV6-1; d_call: NA; j_call: TRBJ1-1; cdr3_aa: ASRAVQGTNTEAF
clone_size: few; v_call: TRBV27; d_call: NA; j_call: TRBJ2-6; cdr3_aa: ASTRIQGGLGANVLT
clone_size: NA; v_call: TRBV9; d_call: NA; j_call: TRBJ2-6; cdr3_aa: ASSAGRGESSGANVLT
clone_size: NA; v_call: TRBV18; d_call: NA; j_call: TRBJ2-1; cdr3_aa: ASSPRSGTSYNEQF
clone_size: many; v_call: TRBV5-4; d_call: TRBD1; j_call: TRBJ1-2; cdr3_aa: ASSLEQGLNYGYT
clone_size: NA; v_call: TRBV20-1; d_call: TRBD1; j_call: TRBJ1-1; cdr3_aa: SARGPGTGPMNTEAF
clone_size: few; v_call: TRBV4-3; d_call: NA; j_call: TRBJ1-1; cdr3_aa: ASSQAQAPNTEAF
clone_size: many; v_call: TRBV20-1; d_call: NA; j_call: TRBJ2-3; cdr3_aa: SARDAPGVDTQY
clone_size: few; v_call: TRBV7-9; d_call: TRBD2; j_call: TRBJ2-1; cdr3_aa: ASSSEGLAGGYEQF
clone_size: medium-sized; v_call: TRBV5-1; d_call: NA; j_call: TRBJ2-1; cdr3_aa: ASSLPPASEQF